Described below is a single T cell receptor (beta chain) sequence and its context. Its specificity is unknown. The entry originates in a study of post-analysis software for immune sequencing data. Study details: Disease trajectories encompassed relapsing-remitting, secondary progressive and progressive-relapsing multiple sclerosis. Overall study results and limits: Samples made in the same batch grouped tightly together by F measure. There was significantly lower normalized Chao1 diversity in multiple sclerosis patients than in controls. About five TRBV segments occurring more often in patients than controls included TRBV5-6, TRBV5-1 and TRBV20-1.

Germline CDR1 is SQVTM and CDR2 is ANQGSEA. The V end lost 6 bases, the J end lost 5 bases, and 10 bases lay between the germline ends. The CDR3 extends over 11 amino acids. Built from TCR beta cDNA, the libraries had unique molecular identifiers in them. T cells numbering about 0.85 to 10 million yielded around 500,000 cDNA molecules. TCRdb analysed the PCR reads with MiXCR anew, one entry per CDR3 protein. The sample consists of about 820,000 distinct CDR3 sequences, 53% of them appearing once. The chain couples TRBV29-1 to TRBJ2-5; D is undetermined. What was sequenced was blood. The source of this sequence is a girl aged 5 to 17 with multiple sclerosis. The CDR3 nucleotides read TGCAGCGTATCGGTGACGGAGACCCAGTACTTC. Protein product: CSVSVTETQYF.